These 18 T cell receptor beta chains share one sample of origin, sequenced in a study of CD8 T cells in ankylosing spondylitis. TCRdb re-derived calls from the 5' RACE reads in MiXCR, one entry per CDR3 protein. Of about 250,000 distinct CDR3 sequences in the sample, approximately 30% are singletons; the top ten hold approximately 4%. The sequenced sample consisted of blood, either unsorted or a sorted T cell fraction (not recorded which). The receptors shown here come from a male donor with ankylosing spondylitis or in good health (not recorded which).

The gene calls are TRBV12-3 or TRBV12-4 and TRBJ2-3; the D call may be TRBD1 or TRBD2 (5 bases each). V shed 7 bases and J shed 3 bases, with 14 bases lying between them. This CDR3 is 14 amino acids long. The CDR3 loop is CASTLGVRTDTQYF. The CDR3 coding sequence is TGTGCCAGCACCTTGGGGGTGAGGACAGATACGCAGTATTTT.

CDR3 DNA sequence: TGTGCCAGCAGCTCAGTTGGAGGCGGCCCGGCCGGGGAGCTGTTTTTT. This sequence encodes CASSSVGGGPAGELFF. The chain couples TRBV7-3 to TRBJ2-2; possibly TRBD2 for D (5 bases). The V gene's germline CDR1 is SGHTA and CDR2 FQGTGA. The CDR3 totals 16 residues. Trimming took 4 bases from V and 6 from J, leaving 18 bases between them.

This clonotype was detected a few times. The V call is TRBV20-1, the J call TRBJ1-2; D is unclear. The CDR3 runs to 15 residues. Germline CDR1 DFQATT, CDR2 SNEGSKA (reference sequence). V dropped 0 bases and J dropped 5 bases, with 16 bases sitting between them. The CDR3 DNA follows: TGCAGTGCTAGAGATCGAAGCGGTGAAGTTTATGGCTACACCTTC. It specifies CSARDRSGEVYGYTF.

In DNA, the CDR3 is TGTGCCAGCAGCACCGAGGACCTCCGGGAGACCCAGTACTTC. Translated: CASSTEDLRETQYF. The V call is TRBV5-5, the J call TRBJ2-5, with D hard to call. Per germline, CDR1 SGHKS and CDR2 YYEKEE (reference sequence). Trimming pared 4 bases from V and 5 bases from J, leaving 15 bases between. CDR3 length: 14 residues.

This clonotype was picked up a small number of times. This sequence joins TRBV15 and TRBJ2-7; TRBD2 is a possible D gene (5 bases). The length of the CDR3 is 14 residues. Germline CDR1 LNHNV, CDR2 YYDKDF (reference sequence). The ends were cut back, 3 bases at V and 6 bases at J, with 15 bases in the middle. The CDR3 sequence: CATSSYDEGREQYF. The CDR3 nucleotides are TGTGCCACCAGCAGTTACGACGAGGGTCGCGAGCAGTACTTC.

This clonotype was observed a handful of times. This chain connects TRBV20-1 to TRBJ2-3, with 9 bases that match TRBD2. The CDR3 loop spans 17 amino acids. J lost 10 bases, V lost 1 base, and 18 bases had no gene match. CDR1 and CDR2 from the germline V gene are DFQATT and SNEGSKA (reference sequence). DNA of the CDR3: TGCAGTGCTAGAGCGGGAAGCGGGGGGTACCCCGGGGTTGCGCAGTATTTT. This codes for CSARAGSGGYPGVAQYF.

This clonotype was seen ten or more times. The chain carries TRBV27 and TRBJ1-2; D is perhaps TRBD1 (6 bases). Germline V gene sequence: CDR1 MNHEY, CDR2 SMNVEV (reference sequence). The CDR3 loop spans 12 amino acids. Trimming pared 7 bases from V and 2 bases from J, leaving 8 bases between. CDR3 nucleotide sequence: TGTGCCAGCAAGGGGGAGAACTATGGCTACACCTTC. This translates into CASKGENYGYTF.

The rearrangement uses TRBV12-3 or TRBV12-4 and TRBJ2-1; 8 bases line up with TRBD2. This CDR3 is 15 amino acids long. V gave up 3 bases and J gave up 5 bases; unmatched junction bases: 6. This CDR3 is CASSLGGGRDNEQFF. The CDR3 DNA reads TGTGCCAGCAGTTTGGGCGGGGGGCGGGACAATGAGCAGTTCTTC.

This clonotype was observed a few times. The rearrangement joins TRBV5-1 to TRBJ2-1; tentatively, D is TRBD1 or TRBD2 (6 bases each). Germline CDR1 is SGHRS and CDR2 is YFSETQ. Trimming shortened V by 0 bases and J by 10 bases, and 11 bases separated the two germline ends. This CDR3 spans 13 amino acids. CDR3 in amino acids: CASSLEGGREQFF. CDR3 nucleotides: TGCGCCAGCAGCTTGGAGGGGGGTCGGGAGCAGTTCTTC.

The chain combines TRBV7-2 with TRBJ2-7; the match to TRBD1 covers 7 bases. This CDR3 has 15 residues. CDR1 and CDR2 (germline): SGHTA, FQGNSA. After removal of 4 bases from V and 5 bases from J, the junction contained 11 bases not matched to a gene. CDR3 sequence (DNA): TGTGCCAGCAGCTCTGTTGTAGGGGGCTTCCACGAGCAGTACTTC. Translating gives CASSSVVGGFHEQYF. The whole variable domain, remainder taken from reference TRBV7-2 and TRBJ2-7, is GAGVSQSPSNKVTEKGKDVELRCDPISGHTALYWYRQSLGQGLEFLIYFQGNSAPDKSGLPSDRFSAERTGGSVSTLTIQRTQQEDSAVYLCASSSVVGGFHEQYFGPGTRLTVT.

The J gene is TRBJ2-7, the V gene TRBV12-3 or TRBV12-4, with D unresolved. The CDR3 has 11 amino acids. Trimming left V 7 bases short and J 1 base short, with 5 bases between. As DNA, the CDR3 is TGTGCCAGCAAGGGATCCTACGAGCAGTACTTC. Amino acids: CASKGSYEQYF.

The CDR3 bases are TGTGCCAGCAGCCCCGTGGGCGGGAATTCACCCCTCCACTTT. This gives the protein CASSPVGGNSPLHF. The chain has TRBV12-3 or TRBV12-4 and TRBJ1-6; D call uncertain. The V and J ends lost 6 bases and 7 bases respectively, with 13 bases between them. There are 14 residues in the CDR3.

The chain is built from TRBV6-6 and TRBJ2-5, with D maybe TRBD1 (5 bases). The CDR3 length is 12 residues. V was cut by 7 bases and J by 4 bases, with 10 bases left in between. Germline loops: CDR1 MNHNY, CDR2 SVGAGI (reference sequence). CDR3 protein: CASTGAGETQYF. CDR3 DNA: TGTGCCAGCACTGGGGCAGGAGAGACCCAGTACTTC.

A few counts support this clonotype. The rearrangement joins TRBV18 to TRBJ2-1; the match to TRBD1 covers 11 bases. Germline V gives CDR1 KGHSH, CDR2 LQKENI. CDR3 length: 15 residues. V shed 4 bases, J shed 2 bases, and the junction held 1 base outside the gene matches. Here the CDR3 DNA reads TGTGCCAGCTCACGGGGACAGGGGGCCTACAATGAGCAGTTCTTC. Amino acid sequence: CASSRGQGAYNEQFF.

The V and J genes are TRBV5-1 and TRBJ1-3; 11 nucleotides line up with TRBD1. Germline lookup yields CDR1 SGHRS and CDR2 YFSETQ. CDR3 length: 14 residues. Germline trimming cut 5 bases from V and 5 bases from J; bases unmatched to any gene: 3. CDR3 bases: TGCGCCAGCAGAGGACAGGGGGCTCGAAACACCATATATTTT. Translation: CASRGQGARNTIYF.

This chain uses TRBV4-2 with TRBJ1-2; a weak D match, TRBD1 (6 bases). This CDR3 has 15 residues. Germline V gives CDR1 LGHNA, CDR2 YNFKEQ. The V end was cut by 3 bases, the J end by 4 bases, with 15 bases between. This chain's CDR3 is CASSQDTGILYGYTF. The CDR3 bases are TGTGCCAGCAGCCAGGATACAGGGATTCTCTATGGCTACACCTTC.

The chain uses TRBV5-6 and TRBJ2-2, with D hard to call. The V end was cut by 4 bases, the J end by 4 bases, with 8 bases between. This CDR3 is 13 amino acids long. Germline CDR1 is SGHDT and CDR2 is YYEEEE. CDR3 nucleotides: TGTGCCAGCAGCCGCCCAGGCACCGGGGAGCTGTTTTTT. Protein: CASSRPGTGELFF.

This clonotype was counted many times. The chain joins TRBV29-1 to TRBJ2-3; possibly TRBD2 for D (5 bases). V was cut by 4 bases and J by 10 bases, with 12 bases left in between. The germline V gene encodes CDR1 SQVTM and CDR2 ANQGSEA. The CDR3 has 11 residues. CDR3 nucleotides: TGCAGCGTTGGAGAGGGAATTGCGCAGTATTTT. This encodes CSVGEGIAQYF.